Each of the 10 T cell receptor beta chains below was sequenced from the same sample in a study of beta chain features in type 1 diabetes. Points from the study as a whole: Among patients with Type 1 diabetes, TCRB CDR3s were moderately but significantly shorter in every one of the four CD4+ subsets.

TCRB transcripts that were expressed got sequenced, as all of the isolated RNA had been reverse transcribed. Data came from immunoSEQ multiplex PCR; TCRdb stores just in-frame clones and leaves some out. The data hold 160,000 or so clones, with around 9.7% observed a single time. The antigens for these receptors are not known. The source material was central memory CD4+ T cells from blood. The origin of the receptors is a woman aged 25 to 39 with type 1 diabetes.

This chain connects TRBV21-1 to TRBJ1-5; the table's D call, TRBD1, was not checked against the DNA. TRBV21-1 constitutes a pseudogene. The length of the CDR3 is 19 residues. The DNA for the CDR3 is TGTGCCAGCAGCAAAGCGCTTTGGGCCACGGGACAAATCAATCAGCCCCAGCATTTT. Amino acids: CASSKALWATGQINQPQHF.

The chain links TRBV5-1 to TRBJ2-3; D possibly corresponds to TRBD2 (5 bases). The CDR3 has 14 residues. V was shortened by 2 bases and J by 4 bases, with 11 bases between the two germline ends. Germline V gene lookup returns CDR1 SGHRS and CDR2 YFSETQ. The CDR3 reads CASSLRDGADTQYF. The CDR3 DNA sequence: TGCGCCAGCAGCTTACGGGATGGCGCAGATACGCAGTATTTT.

This clone has a handful of counts. The chain carries TRBV2 and TRBJ2-1, with TRBD2 identical over 7 bases. CDR1 SNHLY and CDR2 FYNNEI come from the germline V gene. This CDR3 is 15 amino acids long. With V trimmed by 1 base and J by 6 bases, 6 bases remained unmatched. CDR3: CASSEGLAVINEQFF. CDR3 in DNA: TGTGCCAGCAGTGAAGGCCTAGCGGTGATCAATGAGCAGTTCTTC.

The chain recombines TRBV4-2 with TRBJ2-2; TRBD2 agrees at 8 bases. In germline, CDR1 is LGHNA, CDR2 YNFKEQ. The CDR3 has 14 residues. Germline trimming cut 8 bases from V and 6 bases from J; bases unmatched to any gene: 8. The CDR3 sequence is CASGVGLGAGELFF. CDR3 bases: TGTGCCAGCGGCGTGGGACTAGGGGCCGGGGAGCTGTTTTTT.

The chain couples TRBV5-1 to TRBJ2-1, with 7 bases lining up with TRBD1. The CDR3 length is 14 residues. Germline CDR1 SGHRS, CDR2 YFSETQ. V was clipped by 0 bases and J by 7 bases; unmatched bases: 4. CDR3 sequence reads: CASSLDRGWNEQFF. CDR3 in DNA: TGCGCCAGCAGCTTGGACAGGGGTTGGAATGAGCAGTTCTTC.

The rearrangement joins TRBV5-5 to TRBJ2-3; 14 nucleotides match TRBD2. V shed 4 bases, J shed 5 bases, and the junction held 9 bases outside the gene matches. The V gene's germline CDR1 is SGHKS and CDR2 YYEKEE (reference sequence). The CDR3 covers 17 residues. CDR3 protein: CASSKAGLAGGGDTQYF. In DNA form, the CDR3 reads TGTGCCAGCAGCAAGGCCGGACTAGCGGGAGGAGGAGATACGCAGTATTTT.

The V call is TRBV4-2, the J call TRBJ2-7, with D perhaps TRBD2 (6 bases). Germline values: CDR1 LGHNA, CDR2 YNFKEQ. The CDR3 is 16 residues long. V was shortened by 5 bases and J by 3 bases, with 20 bases between the two germline ends. The CDR3 loop is CASSLGPLGGNYEQYF. In DNA form, the CDR3 reads TGTGCCAGCAGCTTAGGACCCTTGGGGGGTAACTACGAGCAGTACTTC.

This clone was recorded a few times. V is TRBV4-1 and J is TRBJ1-5; maybe TRBD1 (6 bases). V was pared by 3 bases and J by 0 bases, with 15 bases between. CDR1 and CDR2 from the germline V gene are MGHRA and YSYEKL. There are 17 residues in the CDR3. CDR3 DNA sequence: TGCGCCAGCAGCCATTCAGGACAGAGCTTTAGCAATCAGCCCCAGCATTTT. This sequence encodes CASSHSGQSFSNQPQHF.

This clone was seen a few times. V gene TRBV5-1 combines with J gene TRBJ2-5; 7 nucleotides line up with TRBD2. This CDR3 has 15 amino acids. CDR1 and CDR2 (germline): SGHRS, YFSETQ. V lost 2 bases and J lost 1; bases outside the gene matches: 5. The CDR3 protein is CASSFLPSGQETQYF. CDR3 bases: TGCGCCAGCAGCTTCCTTCCTAGCGGCCAAGAGACCCAGTACTTC. The full variable domain, rest sourced from reference TRBV5-1 and TRBJ2-5, is KAGVTQTPRYLIKTRGQQVTLSCSPISGHRSVSWYQQTPGQGLQFLFEYFSETQRNKGNFPGRFSGRQFSNSRSEMNVSTLELGDSALYLCASSFLPSGQETQYFGPGTRLLVL.

This clone was seen a handful of times. The chain has TRBV19 and TRBJ2-7, with 9 nucleotides matching TRBD1. Germline trimming cut 7 bases from V and 1 base from J; bases unmatched to any gene: 5. Germline values: CDR1 LNHDA, CDR2 SQIVND (reference sequence). This CDR3 is 14 amino acids long. CDR3 nucleotides: TGTGCCAGTAATAAGGGACAGGGATCCTACGAGCAGTACTTC. Translation gives CASNKGQGSYEQYF.